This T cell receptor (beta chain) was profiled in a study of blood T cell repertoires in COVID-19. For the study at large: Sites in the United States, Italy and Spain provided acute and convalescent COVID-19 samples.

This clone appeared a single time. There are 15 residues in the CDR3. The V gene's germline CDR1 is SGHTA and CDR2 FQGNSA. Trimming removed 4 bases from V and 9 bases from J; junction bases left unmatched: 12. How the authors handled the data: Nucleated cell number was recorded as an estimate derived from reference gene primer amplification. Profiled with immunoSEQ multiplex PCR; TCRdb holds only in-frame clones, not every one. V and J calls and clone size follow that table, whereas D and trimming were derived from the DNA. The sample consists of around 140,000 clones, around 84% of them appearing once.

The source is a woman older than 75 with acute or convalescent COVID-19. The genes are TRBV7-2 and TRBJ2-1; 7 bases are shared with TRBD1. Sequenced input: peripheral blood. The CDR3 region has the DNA TGTGCCAGCAGCTCGACAGGGCAAAGACCGGCTGAGCAGTTCTTC. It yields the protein CASSSTGQRPAEQFF. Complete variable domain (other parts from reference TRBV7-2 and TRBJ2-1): GAGVSQSPSNKVTEKGKDVELRCDPISGHTALYWYRQSLGQGLEFLIYFQGNSAPDKSGLPSDRFSAERTGGSVSTLTIQRTQQEDSAVYLCASSSTGQRPAEQFFGPGTRLTVL.